These 5 T cell receptor beta chains came from one sample sequenced in a study of blood T cells in healthy people across ages. PCR was performed a second time for roughly 7 to 12 cycles using a sample-barcoded 5' primer and a J-beta primer mix. From the 5' RACE reads, TCRdb called clonotypes with MiXCR, one entry per CDR3 protein. The sample yields around 1,000,000 distinct CDR3 sequences, less than 45% seen once. The sequencing sample was made of blood. All receptors come from a man aged 18 to 29 in good health.

This clonotype was picked up many times. The chain carries TRBV6-5 and TRBJ2-7, with 8 positions matching TRBD1. CDR3 length: 15 amino acids. The V gene's germline CDR1 is MNHEY and CDR2 SVGAGI. Germline trimming cut 2 bases from V and 3 bases from J; bases unmatched to any gene: 6. CDR3 sequence: CASSYNGDRLYEQYF. The CDR3 DNA follows: TGTGCCAGCAGTTACAACGGGGACAGGCTCTACGAGCAGTACTTC.

Regarding this clonotype: A much larger clone lies one base from this, so it may be a read error. The chain links TRBV7-9 to TRBJ1-2, with unresolved D. Germline values: CDR1 SEHNR, CDR2 FQNEAQ (reference sequence). The CDR3 spans 11 residues. As DNA, the CDR3 is TGTGCCAGCGCGACGGACTATAGCTACACCTTC. It is translated as CASATDYSYTF. The complete variable domain, with remaining parts taken from reference TRBV7-9 and TRBJ1-2, reads DTGVSQNPRHKITKRGQNVTFRCDPISEHNRLYWYRQTLGQGPEFLTYFQNEAQLEKSRLLSDRFSAERPKGSFSTLEIQRTEQGDSAMYLCASATDYSYTFGSGTRLTVV.

A single count supports this clonotype. The chain employs TRBV7-9 and TRBJ2-2; D is uncertain. CDR1 and CDR2 (germline): SEHNR, FQNEAQ (reference sequence). V lost 2 bases and J lost 1, with 14 bases in between. The CDR3 has 17 amino acids. In DNA form, the CDR3 reads TGTGCCAGCAGCTTACCTCTGCGGACGAAGAACACCGGGGAGCTGTTTTTT. It yields the protein CASSLPLRTKNTGELFF. The complete variable domain, with remaining parts taken from reference TRBV7-9 and TRBJ2-2, reads DTGVSQNPRHKITKRGQNVTFRCDPISEHNRLYWYRQTLGQGPEFLTYFQNEAQLEKSRLLSDRFSAERPKGSFSTLEIQRTEQGDSAMYLCASSLPLRTKNTGELFFGEGSRLTVL.

On this clonotype itself: A read error may account for a junction end that differs from germline. This rearrangement joins TRBV12-3 or TRBV12-4 to TRBJ1-5, with D unclear. The CDR3 totals 13 residues. CDR3 in amino acids: CVSSGSANQPQHF. For the CDR3, the DNA is TGTGTCAGCAGTGGGTCTGCTAATCAGCCCCAGCATTTT.

The chain carries TRBV7-9 and TRBJ1-2, with 8 nucleotides matching TRBD1. The CDR3 sequence is 15 residues long. CDR1 and CDR2 from the germline V gene are SEHNR and FQNEAQ (reference sequence). Trimming at V came to 5 bases and at J to 8 bases, leaving 13 bases not matched to a gene. The CDR3 sequence is CASSQKRTGTGGYTF. In DNA form, the CDR3 reads TGTGCCAGCAGCCAAAAACGGACAGGGACTGGCGGCTACACCTTC.